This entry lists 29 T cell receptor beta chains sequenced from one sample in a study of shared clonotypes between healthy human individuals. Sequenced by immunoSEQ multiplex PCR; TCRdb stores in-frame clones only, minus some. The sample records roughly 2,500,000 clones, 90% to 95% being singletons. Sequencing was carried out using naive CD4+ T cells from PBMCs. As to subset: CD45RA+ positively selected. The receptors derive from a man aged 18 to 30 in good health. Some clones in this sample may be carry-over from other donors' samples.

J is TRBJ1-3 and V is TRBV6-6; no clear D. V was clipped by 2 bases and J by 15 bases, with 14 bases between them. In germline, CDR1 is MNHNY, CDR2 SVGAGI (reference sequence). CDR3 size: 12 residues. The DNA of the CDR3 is TGTGCCAGCAGTTACCTCTCCGAACCACCATATTTT. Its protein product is CASSYLSEPPYF.

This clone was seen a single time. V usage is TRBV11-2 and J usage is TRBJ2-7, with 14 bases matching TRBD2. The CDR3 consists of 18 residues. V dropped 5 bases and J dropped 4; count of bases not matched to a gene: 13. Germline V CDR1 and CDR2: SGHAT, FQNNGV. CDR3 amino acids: CASSQGGTSGRTGYEQYF. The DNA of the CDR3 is TGTGCCAGCAGCCAAGGAGGGACTAGCGGGAGAACCGGTTACGAGCAGTACTTC.

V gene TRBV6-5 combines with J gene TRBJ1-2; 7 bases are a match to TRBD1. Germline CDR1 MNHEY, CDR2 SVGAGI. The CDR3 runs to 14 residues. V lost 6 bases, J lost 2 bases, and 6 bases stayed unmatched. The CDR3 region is CASRAPTGNYGYTF. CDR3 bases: TGTGCCAGCAGAGCCCCGACAGGGAACTATGGCTACACCTTC.

For the CDR3, the DNA is TGTGCCAGCACGCGGACTAGCGGCCAGTTCGGGAAGCAGTTCTTC. Translation: CASTRTSGQFGKQFF. The chain joins TRBV6-5 to TRBJ2-1, with 10 bases fitting TRBD2. The CDR3 runs 15 residues. V shed 7 bases and J 11 bases; nucleotides not matched to a gene: 14. Germline V CDR1 and CDR2: MNHEY, SVGAGI.

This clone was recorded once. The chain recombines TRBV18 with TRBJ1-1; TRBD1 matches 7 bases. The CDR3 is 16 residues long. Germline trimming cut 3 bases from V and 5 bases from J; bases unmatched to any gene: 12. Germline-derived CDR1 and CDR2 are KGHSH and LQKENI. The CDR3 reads CASSPYTGEGRTEAFF. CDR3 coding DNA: TGTGCCAGCTCACCGTATACAGGGGAGGGAAGAACTGAAGCTTTCTTT. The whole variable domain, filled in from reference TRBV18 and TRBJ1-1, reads NAGVMQNPRHLVRRRGQEARLRCSPMKGHSHVYWYRQLPEEGLKFMVYLQKENIIDESGMPKERFSAEFPKEGPSILRIQQVVRGDSAAYFCASSPYTGEGRTEAFFGQGTRLTVV.

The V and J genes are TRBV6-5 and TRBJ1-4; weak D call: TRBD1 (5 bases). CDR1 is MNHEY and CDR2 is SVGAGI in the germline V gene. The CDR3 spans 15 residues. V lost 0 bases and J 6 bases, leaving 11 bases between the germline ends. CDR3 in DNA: TGTGCCAGCAGTTACTCGGGGGGGGAGGATGAAAAACTGTTTTTT. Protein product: CASSYSGGEDEKLFF.

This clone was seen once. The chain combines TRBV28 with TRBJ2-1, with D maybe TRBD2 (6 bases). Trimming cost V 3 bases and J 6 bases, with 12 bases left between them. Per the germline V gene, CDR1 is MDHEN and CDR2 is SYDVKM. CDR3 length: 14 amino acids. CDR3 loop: CASSFTGSVNEQFF. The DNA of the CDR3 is TGTGCCAGCAGTTTTACCGGGAGTGTCAATGAGCAGTTCTTC.

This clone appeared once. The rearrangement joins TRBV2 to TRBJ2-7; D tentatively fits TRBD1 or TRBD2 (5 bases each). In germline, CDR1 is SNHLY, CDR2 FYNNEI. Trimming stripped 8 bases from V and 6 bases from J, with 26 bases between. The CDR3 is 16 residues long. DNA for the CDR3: TGTGCCAGCCGGCAAACGGACGGGACGGCGGCCGGCGAGCAGTACTTC. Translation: CASRQTDGTAAGEQYF.

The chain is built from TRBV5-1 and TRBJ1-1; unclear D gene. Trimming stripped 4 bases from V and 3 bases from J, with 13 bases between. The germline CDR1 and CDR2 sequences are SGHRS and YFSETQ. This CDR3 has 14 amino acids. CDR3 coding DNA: TGCGCCAGCAGCCGGAGTTCCGTGGACACTGAAGCTTTCTTT. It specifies CASSRSSVDTEAFF.

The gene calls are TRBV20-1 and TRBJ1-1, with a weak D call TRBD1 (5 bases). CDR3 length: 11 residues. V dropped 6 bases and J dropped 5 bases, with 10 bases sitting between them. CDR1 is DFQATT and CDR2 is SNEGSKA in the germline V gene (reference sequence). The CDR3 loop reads CSALKGTEAFF. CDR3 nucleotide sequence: TGCAGTGCCTTAAAGGGGACTGAAGCTTTCTTT.

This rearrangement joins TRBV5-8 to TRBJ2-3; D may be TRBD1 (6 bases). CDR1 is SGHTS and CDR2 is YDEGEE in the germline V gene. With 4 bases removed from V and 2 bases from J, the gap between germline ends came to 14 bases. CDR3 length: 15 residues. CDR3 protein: CASSAGQKSTDTQYF. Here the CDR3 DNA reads TGTGCCAGCAGCGCAGGACAGAAATCCACAGATACGCAGTATTTT.

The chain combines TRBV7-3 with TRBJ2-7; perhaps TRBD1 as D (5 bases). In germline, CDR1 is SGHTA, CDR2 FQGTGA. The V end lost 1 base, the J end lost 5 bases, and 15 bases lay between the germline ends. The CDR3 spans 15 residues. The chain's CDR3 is CASSLMGQGVHEQYF. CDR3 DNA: TGTGCCAGCAGCTTAATGGGCCAGGGTGTCCACGAGCAGTACTTC.

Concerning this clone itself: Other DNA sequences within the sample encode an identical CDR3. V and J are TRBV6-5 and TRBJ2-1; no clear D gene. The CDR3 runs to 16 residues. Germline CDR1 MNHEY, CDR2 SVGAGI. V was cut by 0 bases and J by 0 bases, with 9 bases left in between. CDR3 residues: CASSYSGSSSYNEQFF. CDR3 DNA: TGTGCCAGCAGTTACTCGGGCAGCAGCTCCTACAATGAGCAGTTCTTC.

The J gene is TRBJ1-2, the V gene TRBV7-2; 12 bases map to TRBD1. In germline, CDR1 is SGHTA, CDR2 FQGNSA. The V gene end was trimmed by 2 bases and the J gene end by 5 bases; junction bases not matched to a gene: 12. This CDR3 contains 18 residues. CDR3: CASSLRASGTGGVYGYTF. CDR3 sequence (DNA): TGTGCCAGCAGCTTAAGGGCGTCAGGGACAGGGGGCGTGTATGGCTACACCTTC.

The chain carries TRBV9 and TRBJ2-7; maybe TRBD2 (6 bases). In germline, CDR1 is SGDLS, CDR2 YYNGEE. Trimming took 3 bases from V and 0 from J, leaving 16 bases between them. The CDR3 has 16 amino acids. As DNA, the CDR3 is TGTGCCAGCAGCGCCACCGGGACTCCCTTCTCCTACGAGCAGTACTTC. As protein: CASSATGTPFSYEQYF. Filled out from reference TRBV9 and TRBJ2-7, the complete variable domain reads DSGVTQTPKHLITATGQRVTLRCSPRSGDLSVYWYQQSLDQGLQFLIQYYNGEERAKGNILERFSAQQFPDLHSELNLSSLELGDSALYFCASSATGTPFSYEQYFGPGTRLTVT.

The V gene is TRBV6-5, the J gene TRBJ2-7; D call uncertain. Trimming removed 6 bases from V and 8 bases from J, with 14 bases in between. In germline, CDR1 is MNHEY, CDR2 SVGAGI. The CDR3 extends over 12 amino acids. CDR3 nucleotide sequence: TGTGCCAGCAGAGATCCGGCGTTTAAGCAGTACTTC. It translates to CASRDPAFKQYF.

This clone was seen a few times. CDR3: CSVEAYREGYTF. The CDR3 DNA is TGCAGCGTTGAAGCCTATAGGGAGGGCTACACCTTC. V gene TRBV29-1 combines with J gene TRBJ1-2; no reliable D call. The CDR3 is 12 residues long. Germline V lookup: CDR1 SQVTM, CDR2 ANQGSEA. V was cut by 1 base and J by 8 bases, with 11 bases left in between.

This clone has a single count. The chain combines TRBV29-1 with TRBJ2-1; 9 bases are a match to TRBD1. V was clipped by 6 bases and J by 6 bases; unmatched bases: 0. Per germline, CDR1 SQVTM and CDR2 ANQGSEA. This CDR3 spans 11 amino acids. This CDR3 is CSVGQGNEQFF. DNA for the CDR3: TGCAGCGTGGGACAGGGCAATGAGCAGTTCTTC.

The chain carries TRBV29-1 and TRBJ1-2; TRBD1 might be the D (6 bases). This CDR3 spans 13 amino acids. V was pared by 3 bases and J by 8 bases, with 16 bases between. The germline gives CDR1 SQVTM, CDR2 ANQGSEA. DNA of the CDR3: TGCAGCGTTGAGGGGTTCCAGGGGAGGGGCTACACCTTC. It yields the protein CSVEGFQGRGYTF.

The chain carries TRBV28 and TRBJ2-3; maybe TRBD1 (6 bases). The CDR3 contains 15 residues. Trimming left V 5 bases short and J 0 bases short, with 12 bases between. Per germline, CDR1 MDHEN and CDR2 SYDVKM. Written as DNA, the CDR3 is TGTGCCAGCAGTCCAGGACAGATTAGCACAGATACGCAGTATTTT. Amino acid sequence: CASSPGQISTDTQYF.

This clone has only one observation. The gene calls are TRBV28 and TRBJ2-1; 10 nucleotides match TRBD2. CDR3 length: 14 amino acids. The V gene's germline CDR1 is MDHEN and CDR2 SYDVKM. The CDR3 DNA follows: TGTGCAGCCAACAGCGGGAGGGTCTACAATGAGCAGTTCTTC. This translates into CAANSGRVYNEQFF.

CDR3 bases: TGTGCCACCAGCAGAGATAAGGGGGATACGCAGTATTTT. Translation: CATSRDKGDTQYF. J is TRBJ2-3 and V is TRBV15, with D maybe TRBD1 (5 bases). The length of the CDR3 is 13 residues. From germline, CDR1 is LNHNV and CDR2 YYDKDF (reference sequence). Trimming took off 0 bases at V and 6 bases at J, with 7 bases between the two ends.

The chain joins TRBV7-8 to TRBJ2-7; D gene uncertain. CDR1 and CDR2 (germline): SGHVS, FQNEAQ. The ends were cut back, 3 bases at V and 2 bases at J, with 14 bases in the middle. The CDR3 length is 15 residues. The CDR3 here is CASSFVRETTYEQYF. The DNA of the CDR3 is TGTGCCAGCAGCTTTGTGCGCGAAACAACCTACGAGCAGTACTTC.

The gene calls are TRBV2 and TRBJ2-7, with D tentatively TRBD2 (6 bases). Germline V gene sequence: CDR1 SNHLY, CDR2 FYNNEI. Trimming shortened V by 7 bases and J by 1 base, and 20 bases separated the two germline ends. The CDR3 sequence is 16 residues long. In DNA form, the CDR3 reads TGTGCCAGCATCCGAGGAGGGGTCGGGGATTCCTACGAGCAGTACTTC. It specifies CASIRGGVGDSYEQYF.

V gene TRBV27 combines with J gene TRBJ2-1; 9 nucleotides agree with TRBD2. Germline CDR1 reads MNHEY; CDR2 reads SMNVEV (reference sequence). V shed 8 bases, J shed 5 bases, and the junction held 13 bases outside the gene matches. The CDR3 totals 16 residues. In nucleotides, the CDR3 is TGTGCCAGCGTCTCTCTTAGCGGGAGTGCCCACAATGAGCAGTTCTTC. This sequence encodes CASVSLSGSAHNEQFF.

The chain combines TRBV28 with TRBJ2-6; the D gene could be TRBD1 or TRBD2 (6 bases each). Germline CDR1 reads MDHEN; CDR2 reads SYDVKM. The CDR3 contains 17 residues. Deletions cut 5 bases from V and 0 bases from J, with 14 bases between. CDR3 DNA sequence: TGTGCCAGCAGTCTAATAGGGGGGTCCTCTGGGGCCAACGTCCTGACTTTC. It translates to CASSLIGGSSGANVLTF. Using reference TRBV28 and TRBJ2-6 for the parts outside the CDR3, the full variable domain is DVKVTQSSRYLVKRTGEKVFLECVQDMDHENMFWYRQDPGLGLRLIYFSYDVKMKEKGDIPEGYSVSREKKERFSLILESASTNQTSMYLCASSLIGGSSGANVLTFGAGSRLTVL.

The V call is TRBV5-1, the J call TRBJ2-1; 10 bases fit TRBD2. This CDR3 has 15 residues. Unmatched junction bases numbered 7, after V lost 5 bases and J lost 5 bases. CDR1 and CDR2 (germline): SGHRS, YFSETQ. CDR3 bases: TGCGCCAGCAGTTCCGGACTAGCGGACAACAATGAGCAGTTCTTC. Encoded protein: CASSSGLADNNEQFF.

The DNA of the CDR3 is TGTGCCAGCAGCCAAGTATCACTTAGCGGTTTCACAGATACGCAGTATTTT. This gives the protein CASSQVSLSGFTDTQYF. The chain combines TRBV4-2 with TRBJ2-3; D is perhaps TRBD2 (6 bases). The germline V gene has CDR1 LGHNA and CDR2 YNFKEQ. Deletions cut 1 base from V and 2 bases from J, with 16 bases between. CDR3 size: 17 residues.

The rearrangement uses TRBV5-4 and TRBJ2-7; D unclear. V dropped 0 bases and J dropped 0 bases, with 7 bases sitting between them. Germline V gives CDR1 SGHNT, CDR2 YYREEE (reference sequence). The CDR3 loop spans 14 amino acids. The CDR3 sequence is CASSLEVNSYEQYF. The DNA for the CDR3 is TGTGCCAGCAGCTTGGAAGTAAACTCCTACGAGCAGTACTTC.